The clone carrying this TCR beta chain was picked up one time. In the study's own analysis: By means of reference gene primer amplification, nucleated cell counts were estimated. Produced via immunoSEQ multiplex PCR; TCRdb's table is partial and in-frame only. D and trimming come from the DNA, and the V and J calls and clone size come from that table. The sample holds roughly 62,000 clones, roughly nine tenths seen once. These data are taken from a study of blood T cell repertoires in COVID-19. Study-level information: Some COVID-19 samples were acute and others convalescent; all came from the United States, Italy and Spain. T cells, B-cell-depleted T cells, or PBMCs supplied cDNA or gDNA.

The receptor's source is a human donor with acute or convalescent COVID-19. The donor label of this sample is uncertain. The sequencing sample was made of peripheral blood.

The CDR3 sequence: CASSPYETRAGSTYEQYF. CDR3 coding DNA: TGTGCCAGCAGCCCATATGAAACTCGAGCGGGATCGACCTACGAGCAGTACTTC. The chain is built from TRBV3-1 (or the pseudogene TRBV3-2) and TRBJ2-7; 7 positions match TRBD2. Losses at the gene ends were 4 bases for V and 2 bases for J; bases not matched to a gene: 17. CDR1 and CDR2 (germline): LGHDT, YNNKEL (reference sequence). The CDR3 length is 18 residues.